This is a list of T cell receptor beta chains from one sample in a study of T cells in Graves' hyperthyroidism and ophthalmopathy. Via MiXCR, TCRdb re-called the multiplex PCR reads, giving one row per CDR3 protein. The sample consists of hundreds of thousands of distinct CDR3 sequences, just over 35% of them appearing once. The specimen was blood. All receptors derive from a woman aged 40 to 49 with Graves' hyperthyroidism. The CDR3 runs from the conserved cysteine through the conserved F or W. Each record gives: J gene, clone size, D gene, V gene, CDR3 DNA, CDR3 protein. D genes are given only for firm matches. Not every row has a clone size; where given, it reads once, few, many or a size class.

TRBJ1-1 many - TRBV7-6 TGTGCCAGCAGCTTGGCCCCCAAACTTGAAGCTTTCTTT CASSLAPKLEAFF
TRBJ2-2 - TRBD2 TRBV10-3 TGTGCCAGCACCATTCCTAGCGGGGGGGCTGTCACCGGGGAGCTGTTTTTT CASTIPSGGAVTGELFF
TRBJ2-7 many - TRBV20-1 TGCAGTGCTAGAGATGTTAGGCAGGGCACACAAAACGAGCAGTACTTC CSARDVRQGTQNEQYF
TRBJ2-5 few TRBD1 TRBV10-3 TGTGCCAGCAGGCGCTCGGGACAGTCAAAGACCCAGTACTTC CASRRSGQSKTQYF
TRBJ1-1 - - TRBV7-3 TGTGCCAGCTCACCCGGGACCGGGAGGAGAACTGAAGCTTTCTTT CASSPGTGRRTEAFF
TRBJ1-6 many TRBD1 TRBV19 TGTGCCAGTAGTATCGGACAGGTGCCAAATTCACCCCTCCACTTT CASSIGQVPNSPLHF
TRBJ1-1 - - TRBV7-2 TGTGCCAGCAGCCAAGACCAGGGGCGTTTCGTAGCTTTCTTT CASSQDQGRFVAFF
TRBJ1-6 many - TRBV6-5 TGTGCCAGCTCCAGACCCAAGACACCCCTCCACTTT CASSRPKTPLHF
TRBJ2-5 many TRBD2 TRBV7-2 TGTGCCAGCAGCCCGGGGACTAGCGGGCTTTACCAAGAGACCCAGTACTTC CASSPGTSGLYQETQYF
TRBJ1-4 many - TRBV24-1 TGTGCCACCAGTGATTCCCTCGGGAGGGAAGAGGATGAAAAACTGTTTTTT CATSDSLGREEDEKLFF
TRBJ1-1 once - TRBV7-2 TGTGCCAGCAGCGACCGGCCCATTGCGAACACTGAAGCTTTCTTT CASSDRPIANTEAFF
TRBJ1-3 many - TRBV14 TGTGCCAGCAGCCAACCTGGGGGATGCGCGTGGTGCTCTGGAAACACCATATATTTT CASSQPGGCAWCSGNTIYF
TRBJ2-5 - - TRBV20-1 TGCAGTGCTAGAGATCGCCGGTCCCAAGAGACCCAGTACTTC CSARDRRSQETQYF
TRBJ2-7 - - TRBV7-9 TGTGCCAGCTCACCTACCGGGACTCTGTACTCCGAGCAGTACTTC CASSPTGTLYSEQYF
TRBJ2-7 few - TRBV29-1 TGCAGCCAAGGGGCCGGGTCCTACGAGCAGTACTTC CSQGAGSYEQYF
TRBJ2-7 - TRBD2 TRBV7-3 TGTGCCAGCAGCTTAAGATCTAGCGGGAGCTCCTACAATGAGCAGTACTTC CASSLRSSGSSYNEQYF
TRBJ1-5 - - TRBV15 TGTGCCACCAGCAGAGTTCCGAATCAGCCCCGGCATTTT CATSRVPNQPRHF
TRBJ2-7 - - TRBV7-2 TGTGCCAGCAGCATGGTCCGGTTAGGGCATAATAGCTCCTACGAGCAGTACTTC CASSMVRLGHNSSYEQYF
TRBJ1-2 many - TRBV2 TGTGCCAGCAGTGAGACAGACCGTAACTATGGCTACACCTTC CASSETDRNYGYTF
TRBJ1-3 - - TRBV25-1 TGTGCCAGCAGTGCCTACGGACCGAACTCTGGAAACACCATATATTTT CASSAYGPNSGNTIYF
TRBJ1-1 - - TRBV20-1 TGCAGTGCTAGAGATTGGACAGCAAACACTGATGCTTTCTTT CSARDWTANTDAFF
TRBJ1-4 - - TRBV5-4 TGTGCCAGCAGCTTGGAACCTTCTAATGAAAAACTGTTTTTT CASSLEPSNEKLFF
TRBJ1-5 once - TRBV7-2 TGCGCCAGCAGCCAAGGGCCGGGAATCAATCAGCCCCAGCATTTT CASSQGPGINQPQHF
TRBJ2-5 many - TRBV9 TGTGCCAGCAGCGTAGGTCACAGGGTAACGGAAGAGACCCAGTACTTC CASSVGHRVTEETQYF
TRBJ2-2 - TRBD1 TRBV7-3 TGTGCCAGCAGCCCTACAGGGGGCGGGGAGCTGTTTTTT CASSPTGGGELFF
TRBJ1-1 many - TRBV7-8 TGTGCCAGCAGCACCTACCGGGACGAAGCTTTCTTT CASSTYRDEAFF
TRBJ1-2 many - TRBV29-1 TGCAGCGTGGTCCGGACAGTCCCTAACTATGGCTACACCTTC CSVVRTVPNYGYTF
TRBJ2-7 few TRBD2 TRBV6-6 TGTGCCAGCAGTTACTCGTTGAGCAGGGGCGGGGGGCACTACGAGCAGTACTTC CASSYSLSRGGGHYEQYF
TRBJ2-7 - TRBD2 TRBV7-2 TGTGCCGGCAGCCAGGGACTAGCGGGGGCCCCCTACGAGCAGTACTTC CAGSQGLAGAPYEQYF
TRBJ1-5 - - TRBV6-5 TGTGCCATCAGTTACACATTTCTAGGCAATCAGCCCCAGCATTTT CAISYTFLGNQPQHF
TRBJ2-2 - TRBD2 TRBV6-4 TGTGCCAGCAGTGTGAGACTAGCGGGGGCAACGAACACCGGGGAGCTGTTTTTT CASSVRLAGATNTGELFF
TRBJ2-5 - - TRBV2 TGTGCCAGCAGTGTGACAAGGGATACCCAGTACTTC CASSVTRDTQYF
TRBJ1-1 few - TRBV19 TGTGCCAGTAGTATATTGTCCGGTCAAGCTTTCTTT CASSILSGQAFF
TRBJ1-2 - - TRBV28 TGTGCCAGCAGTTCCGGCCCAACAGGGATCAGCTATGGCTACACCTTC CASSSGPTGISYGYTF
TRBJ1-2 - TRBD1 TRBV5-1 TGTGCCAACAGTCGAACCGGGACAGCACTCTATGGCTACACCTTC CANSRTGTALYGYTF
TRBJ1-1 few - TRBV6-5 TGTGCCAGCAGTTACAGATCTTTACAGACTAAAATACCCTACACTGAAGCTTTCTTT CASSYRSLQTKIPYTEAFF
TRBJ2-6 - - TRBV14 TGTGCCAGCAGCCTAGTAAGGATTGGCGGTTATAGAGGGGCCAACGTCCTGACTTTC CASSLVRIGGYRGANVLTF
TRBJ1-2 few TRBD1 TRBV24-1 TGTGCCACCAGTGATTTGCGAGGGGGCTACTATGGCTACACCTTC CATSDLRGGYYGYTF
TRBJ1-6 many TRBD1 TRBV9 TGTGCCAGCAGCGTCGGCCGGGACAGGGAATATTCACCCCTCCACTTT CASSVGRDREYSPLHF
TRBJ1-3 - TRBD1 TRBV6-6 TGTGCCACCCGGGACAGCCTTGCCTCGCGCTCTGGAAACACCATATATTTT CATRDSLASRSGNTIYF
TRBJ2-7 many - TRBV7-9 TGTGCCAGCAGCTTGGGCTCACCGCCCTACGAGCAGTACTTC CASSLGSPPYEQYF